A selection of T cell receptor beta chains follows, all from one sample in a study of siplizumab effects on memory and regulatory T cells. This table comes from immunoSEQ multiplex PCR, and its TCRdb copy is limited to in-frame clones, with some not included. The sample has some 120,000 clones, 90% to 95% seen once. Sequences were obtained from non-Treg CD4+ T cells sorted from blood. The receptors derive from a human donor in good health. Each CDR3 is given with its conserved first and last residue. The D gene is left open where the match is weak. The size field is filled for only some rows; it gives once, few, many or a size class.

cdr3_length: 13
clone_size: .
j_call: TRBJ1-2
v_call: TRBV5-6
d_call: .
cdr3_nt: TGTGCCAGCAGCTTGGAAAGTTTCTATGGCTACACCTTC
cdr3_aa: CASSLESFYGYTF

cdr3_length: 12
clone_size: .
j_call: TRBJ2-3
v_call: TRBV28
d_call: .
cdr3_nt: TGTGCCAGCAACCAGGACACAGATACGCAGTATTTT
cdr3_aa: CASNQDTDTQYF

cdr3_length: 15
clone_size: .
j_call: TRBJ2-4
v_call: TRBV7-8
d_call: TRBD2
cdr3_nt: TGTGCCAGCAGCTTATTGGGAGGGTTCAAAAACATTCAGTACTTC
cdr3_aa: CASSLLGGFKNIQYF

cdr3_length: 12
clone_size: .
j_call: TRBJ2-3
v_call: TRBV12-1
d_call: .
cdr3_nt: TGTGCCAGCAGCCCATACACAGATACGCAGTATTTT
cdr3_aa: CASSPYTDTQYF

cdr3_length: 14
clone_size: .
j_call: TRBJ2-7
v_call: TRBV11-3
d_call: TRBD2
cdr3_nt: TGTGCCAGCAGTCTCGGGCCAGGGACTAGCGAGCAGTACTTC
cdr3_aa: CASSLGPGTSEQYF

cdr3_length: 11
clone_size: once
j_call: TRBJ1-2
v_call: TRBV20-1
d_call: .
cdr3_nt: TGCAGTGCTAGTCGTTCGTCAGGCTACACCTTC
cdr3_aa: CSASRSSGYTF

cdr3_length: 13
clone_size: .
j_call: TRBJ1-2
v_call: TRBV5-6
d_call: TRBD1
cdr3_nt: TGTGCCAGCAGCGTTGACAGGGGGTCTGGCTACACCTTC
cdr3_aa: CASSVDRGSGYTF

cdr3_length: 16
clone_size: .
j_call: TRBJ2-7
v_call: TRBV18
d_call: .
cdr3_nt: TGTGCCAGCTCACAGGCCGGGACGGGGGTCTCCTACGAGCAGTACTTC
cdr3_aa: CASSQAGTGVSYEQYF

cdr3_length: 13
clone_size: .
j_call: TRBJ2-2
v_call: TRBV2
d_call: TRBD1
cdr3_nt: TGTGCCGTATCGGAGACAGGGACCGGGGAGCTGTTTTTT
cdr3_aa: CAVSETGTGELFF

cdr3_length: 16
clone_size: .
j_call: TRBJ2-7
v_call: TRBV7-9
d_call: .
cdr3_nt: TGTGCCAGCAGCTTAGTGCAGAGGAGTACCCTTGAGGAGCAGTACTTC
cdr3_aa: CASSLVQRSTLEEQYF

cdr3_length: 14
clone_size: .
j_call: TRBJ2-5
v_call: TRBV19
d_call: .
cdr3_nt: TGTGCCAGTAGTATGTTCCCCAACCAAGAGACCCAGTACTTC
cdr3_aa: CASSMFPNQETQYF

cdr3_length: 14
clone_size: .
j_call: TRBJ1-1
v_call: TRBV6-1
d_call: TRBD1
cdr3_nt: TGTGCCACCTCTATGGACAGGCAAAACACTGAAGCTTTCTTT
cdr3_aa: CATSMDRQNTEAFF

cdr3_length: 15
clone_size: .
j_call: TRBJ2-6
v_call: TRBV25-1
d_call: .
cdr3_nt: TGTGCCAGCATCGAAGGAGGTTCTGGGGCCAACGTCCTGACTTTC
cdr3_aa: CASIEGGSGANVLTF

cdr3_length: 14
clone_size: .
j_call: TRBJ1-2
v_call: TRBV28
d_call: .
cdr3_nt: TGTGCCAGCAGGGAATCAGAGTTTAACTATGGCTACACCTTC
cdr3_aa: CASRESEFNYGYTF

cdr3_length: 16
clone_size: .
j_call: TRBJ2-3
v_call: TRBV6-1
d_call: TRBD2
cdr3_nt: TGTGCCAGCAGTGTGGCGGGGGGCTTGAGCACAGATACGCAGTATTTT
cdr3_aa: CASSVAGGLSTDTQYF

cdr3_length: 19
clone_size: .
j_call: TRBJ1-4
v_call: TRBV21-1
d_call: .
cdr3_nt: TGTGCCAGCAGCAAAGTAAATCATTGGGGGAGGGATGTAGGTGAAAAACTGTTTTTT
cdr3_aa: CASSKVNHWGRDVGEKLFF

cdr3_length: 14
clone_size: .
j_call: TRBJ1-2
v_call: TRBV4-1
d_call: .
cdr3_nt: TGCGCCAGCAGCCAAGTCTTCAGCAACTATGGCTACACCTTC
cdr3_aa: CASSQVFSNYGYTF

cdr3_length: 14
clone_size: .
j_call: TRBJ1-4
v_call: TRBV2
d_call: TRBD1
cdr3_nt: TGTGCCAGCAGGGACAGGACCCCAAATGAAAAACTGTTTTTT
cdr3_aa: CASRDRTPNEKLFF

cdr3_length: 15
clone_size: .
j_call: TRBJ2-5
v_call: TRBV7-3
d_call: .
cdr3_nt: TGTGCCAGCAGCCCCAGATTTGGAGGCGGAGAGACCCAGTACTTC
cdr3_aa: CASSPRFGGGETQYF

cdr3_length: 14
clone_size: .
j_call: TRBJ2-6
v_call: TRBV10-3
d_call: .
cdr3_nt: TGTGCCATCACCAGCTTGTTGGGGGCCAACGTCCTGACTTTC
cdr3_aa: CAITSLLGANVLTF

cdr3_length: 13
clone_size: .
j_call: TRBJ2-7
v_call: TRBV7-2
d_call: .
cdr3_nt: TGTGCCAGCAGCTTAGAAGGACTCAACGAGCAGTACTTC
cdr3_aa: CASSLEGLNEQYF

cdr3_length: 14
clone_size: .
j_call: TRBJ1-4
v_call: TRBV7-3
d_call: TRBD1
cdr3_nt: TGTGCCAGCAGCTGGGGACAGGCTAATGAAAAACTGTTTTTT
cdr3_aa: CASSWGQANEKLFF

cdr3_length: 13
clone_size: .
j_call: TRBJ1-6
v_call: TRBV5-6
d_call: TRBD1
cdr3_nt: TGTGCCAGCAGCACAGGGAGGGGGCCACCCCTCCACTTT
cdr3_aa: CASSTGRGPPLHF

cdr3_length: 16
clone_size: .
j_call: TRBJ2-3
v_call: TRBV11-3
d_call: TRBD2
cdr3_nt: TGTGCCAGCAGCTCCGGACTAGCGGGGAGCACAGATACGCAGTATTTT
cdr3_aa: CASSSGLAGSTDTQYF

cdr3_length: 12
clone_size: .
j_call: TRBJ1-1
v_call: TRBV5-6
d_call: .
cdr3_nt: TGTGCCAGCAGTTTCGAGGGGACTGAAGCTTTCTTT
cdr3_aa: CASSFEGTEAFF

cdr3_length: 14
clone_size: .
j_call: TRBJ1-1
v_call: TRBV19
d_call: TRBD1
cdr3_nt: TGTGCCAGTAGTATTGGGGACAGGAACACTGAAGCTTTCTTT
cdr3_aa: CASSIGDRNTEAFF

cdr3_length: 14
clone_size: .
j_call: TRBJ1-5
v_call: TRBV19
d_call: TRBD1
cdr3_nt: TGTGCCAGTAGTATAGGGACAGGGAATCAGCCCCAGCATTTT
cdr3_aa: CASSIGTGNQPQHF

cdr3_length: 14
clone_size: .
j_call: TRBJ1-4
v_call: TRBV19
d_call: .
cdr3_nt: TGTGCCAGTAGGGTAGGACCCATTAATGAAAAACTGTTTTTT
cdr3_aa: CASRVGPINEKLFF

cdr3_length: 15
clone_size: .
j_call: TRBJ1-5
v_call: TRBV6-5
d_call: .
cdr3_nt: TGTGCCAGCAGTTCGTTGCGAAATAGCAATCAGCCCCAGCATTTT
cdr3_aa: CASSSLRNSNQPQHF

cdr3_length: 14
clone_size: .
j_call: TRBJ1-1
v_call: TRBV7-2
d_call: .
cdr3_nt: TGTGCCAGCAGCTTAGCCGGGACTAACACTGAAGCTTTCTTT
cdr3_aa: CASSLAGTNTEAFF

cdr3_length: 13
clone_size: .
j_call: TRBJ1-1
v_call: TRBV6-5
d_call: TRBD1
cdr3_nt: TGTGCCAGCAGTTACACAGGGGAGACTGAAGCTTTCTTT
cdr3_aa: CASSYTGETEAFF

cdr3_length: 12
clone_size: .
j_call: TRBJ2-7
v_call: TRBV5-6
d_call: .
cdr3_nt: TGTGCCAGCAGCTTGGCCGTGTACGAGCAGTACTTC
cdr3_aa: CASSLAVYEQYF

cdr3_length: 16
clone_size: .
j_call: TRBJ2-6
v_call: TRBV5-1
d_call: .
cdr3_nt: TGCGCCAGCAGCCCGGGACAAAACTCTGGGGCCAACGTCCTGACTTTC
cdr3_aa: CASSPGQNSGANVLTF

cdr3_length: 13
clone_size: .
j_call: TRBJ1-2
v_call: TRBV6-6
d_call: .
cdr3_nt: TGTGCCAGCAGTTATTCCGCAGAGTCTGGCTACACCTTC
cdr3_aa: CASSYSAESGYTF

cdr3_length: 11
clone_size: .
j_call: TRBJ2-5
v_call: TRBV11-2
d_call: .
cdr3_nt: TGTGCCAGCAGCACTCAAGAGACCCAGTACTTC
cdr3_aa: CASSTQETQYF

cdr3_length: 11
clone_size: .
j_call: TRBJ1-2
v_call: TRBV30
d_call: .
cdr3_nt: TGTGCCTGGAGTTCCGTATATGGCTACACCTTC
cdr3_aa: CAWSSVYGYTF

cdr3_length: 16
clone_size: .
j_call: TRBJ1-4
v_call: TRBV4-2
d_call: .
cdr3_nt: TGTGCCAGCAGCCAAGATTGGCTGGCAACTAATGAAAAACTGTTTTTT
cdr3_aa: CASSQDWLATNEKLFF

cdr3_length: 13
clone_size: .
j_call: TRBJ2-5
v_call: TRBV18
d_call: .
cdr3_nt: TGTGCCAGCTCACCGGGGCTTGGGGAGACCCAGTACTTC
cdr3_aa: CASSPGLGETQYF

cdr3_length: 12
clone_size: .
j_call: TRBJ2-5
v_call: TRBV18
d_call: .
cdr3_nt: TGTGCCAGCTCACCGTCTAAAGAGACCCAGTACTTC
cdr3_aa: CASSPSKETQYF

cdr3_length: 11
clone_size: .
j_call: TRBJ2-1
v_call: TRBV25-1
d_call: TRBD1
cdr3_nt: TGTGCCAGCAGTGCCGACAGGGTGGGGTTCTTC
cdr3_aa: CASSADRVGFF

cdr3_length: 16
clone_size: .
j_call: TRBJ1-4
v_call: TRBV27
d_call: TRBD1
cdr3_nt: TGTGCCAGCAGTACCTCCCAGGGGACAGGAAAGATCAAACTGTTTTTT
cdr3_aa: CASSTSQGTGKIKLFF